Listed here are 12 T cell receptor beta chains from one sample, sequenced in a study of shared clonotypes between healthy human individuals. Terminally differentiated effector memory CD45RA+ cells were excluded by CCR7 positive selection of CD45RO-negative cells. Measured with immunoSEQ multiplex PCR; TCRdb has only the in-frame clones, and not every one. The data show a few million clones, about 93% seen once. The sample consisted of naive CD8+ T cells from PBMCs. Receptors were obtained from a man aged 18-30 years in good health. Some clones in this sample may be carry-over from other donors' samples.

Of note for this clone: Other DNA sequences within the sample encode an identical CDR3. V gene TRBV28 combines with J gene TRBJ2-3; D remains ambiguous. Germline V lookup: CDR1 MDHEN, CDR2 SYDVKM. The CDR3 has 12 amino acids. Trimming cost V 3 bases and J 5 bases, with 6 bases left between them. The CDR3 nucleotides are TGTGCCAGCAGTTTCCTTTTAGATACGCAGTATTTT. Protein: CASSFLLDTQYF.

With regard to this clone: Within the sample, other DNA sequences also encode this same CDR3. The rearrangement uses TRBV20-1 and TRBJ2-1; tentative D call: TRBD1 (5 bases). Germline V CDR1 and CDR2: DFQATT, SNEGSKA (reference sequence). V was clipped by 6 bases and J by 9 bases, with 12 bases between them. The CDR3 totals 11 residues. CDR3 in amino acids: CSARTSGEQFF. CDR3 in DNA: TGCAGTGCAAGGACATCGGGTGAGCAGTTCTTC.

The chain recombines TRBV27 with TRBJ2-7, with D perhaps TRBD2 (5 bases). The CDR3 totals 12 residues. CDR1 is MNHEY and CDR2 is SMNVEV in the germline V gene (reference sequence). Trimming stripped 3 bases from V and 6 bases from J, with 9 bases between. The CDR3 protein is CASSFSGSEQYF. CDR3 nucleotides: TGTGCCAGCAGTTTTTCGGGAAGCGAGCAGTACTTC.

The J gene is TRBJ1-3, the V gene TRBV7-2; possibly TRBD1 for D (6 bases). CDR1 and CDR2 from the germline V gene are SGHTA and FQGNSA. Trimming pared 7 bases from V and 2 bases from J, leaving 24 bases between. The CDR3 length is 18 residues. The chain's CDR3 is CASTFEGQRGLPGNTIYF. The CDR3 region has the DNA TGTGCCAGCACCTTCGAAGGACAAAGGGGGTTGCCTGGAAACACCATATATTTT.

Concerning this clone: This sample also contains other DNA sequences that code for the same CDR3. Here the CDR3 reads CASSVGDGLYEQYF. For the CDR3, the DNA is TGTGCCAGCAGCGTAGGGGACGGCCTCTACGAGCAGTACTTC. The V gene is TRBV9, the J gene TRBJ2-7; the D call may be TRBD1 or TRBD2 (5 bases each). This CDR3 is built from 14 residues. Germline CDR1 and CDR2: SGDLS and YYNGEE. V dropped 0 bases and J dropped 3 bases, with 10 bases sitting between them.

The gene calls are TRBV10-3 and TRBJ1-1; D not certain. This CDR3 is 15 amino acids long. In germline, CDR1 is ENHRY, CDR2 SYGVKD. V was cut by 3 bases and J by 3 bases, with 14 bases left in between. CDR3 nucleotides: TGTGCCATCAGTGATCCCGACCCCGGGGACACTGAAGCTTTCTTT. Its protein product is CAISDPDPGDTEAFF.

The chain employs TRBV14 and TRBJ2-3, with D possibly matching TRBD2 (5 bases). The CDR3 runs 16 residues. CDR1 and CDR2 from the germline V gene are SGHDN and FVKESK. V lost 4 bases to trimming and J lost 3 bases, with 17 bases between them. The CDR3: CASSPGLGGRTDTQYF. Written as DNA, the CDR3 is TGTGCCAGCAGCCCCGGTTTGGGCGGGCGGACAGATACGCAGTATTTT.

The rearrangement links TRBV7-9 to TRBJ2-1, with D unclear. The CDR3 is made up of 12 amino acids. CDR1 is SEHNR and CDR2 is FQNEAQ in the germline V gene (reference sequence). V was clipped by 7 bases and J by 9 bases, with 13 bases between them. The CDR3 bases are TGTGCCAGCATGGGTGGGTACGGTGAGCAGTTCTTC. Translated, it gives CASMGGYGEQFF. Combining the CDR3 with reference TRBV7-9 and TRBJ2-1 gives the whole variable domain DTGVSQNPRHKITKRGQNVTFRCDPISEHNRLYWYRQTLGQGPEFLTYFQNEAQLEKSRLLSDRFSAERPKGSFSTLEIQRTEQGDSAMYLCASMGGYGEQFFGPGTRLTVL.

This clone was detected a few times. This chain joins TRBV18 and TRBJ1-1; D is possibly TRBD1 (5 bases). V dropped 3 bases and J dropped 8 bases, with 13 bases sitting between them. The CDR3 spans 13 residues. The germline CDR1 and CDR2 sequences are KGHSH and LQKENI. This CDR3 is CASSPDSASEAFF. The CDR3 DNA reads TGTGCCAGCTCACCCGACAGTGCCTCCGAAGCTTTCTTT.

CDR3 sequence (DNA): TGTGCCAGCAGTGGACAGGGGGCCTCGCGGGAGCAGTACTTC. It specifies CASSGQGASREQYF. This chain links TRBV2 with TRBJ2-7; 10 bases line up with TRBD1. The ends lost 4 bases at V and 7 bases at J; junction bases unmatched: 7. The CDR3 runs to 14 residues. Per germline, CDR1 SNHLY and CDR2 FYNNEI.

The sample holds one count of this clone. V is TRBV7-7 and J is TRBJ2-1; perhaps TRBD2 as D (6 bases). CDR1 and CDR2 from the germline V gene are SSHAT and FNYEAQ (reference sequence). The CDR3 loop spans 19 amino acids. Between the trimmed V and J ends, which lost 2 bases and 8 bases, there was a span of 28 bases. The CDR3 loop is CASSLFWRGGMGGGDEQFF. The CDR3 DNA sequence: TGTGCCAGCAGCTTATTCTGGCGCGGCGGGATGGGAGGTGGGGATGAGCAGTTCTTC.

Here the CDR3 reads CASSDGTSGVTQYF. The DNA of the CDR3 is TGTGCCAGCAGCGACGGGACTAGCGGAGTGACCCAGTACTTC. The chain joins TRBV5-4 to TRBJ2-5, with TRBD2 identical over 11 bases. The CDR3 length is 14 residues. CDR1 and CDR2 (germline): SGHNT, YYREEE (reference sequence). V was clipped by 4 bases and J by 7 bases; unmatched bases: 6.